This TCR beta chain was observed in a study of shared clonotypes between healthy human individuals. Study results and caveats: Shared clonotypes across all four donors exceeded non-shared ones in generation probability.

Every contributor of samples was a Caucasian grown-up residing in Nashville, Tennessee. Details on this clone: What it binds is not known.

Authors' methods: Filtering differed for immunoSEQ, which gave only junction sequences without quality scores. Measured with immunoSEQ multiplex PCR; TCRdb has only the in-frame clones, and not every one. V, J and clone size were drawn from that table, and D and trimming were deduced from the DNA. This repertoire shows about 1.1 million clones, approximately 80% found once; its top ten account for roughly 0.83%. CDR1 is SQVTM and CDR2 is ANQGSEA in the germline V gene. The CDR3 consists of 14 residues. The V segment lost 6 bases and the J segment 4 bases; nucleotides outside the gene matches: 5. The origin of this receptor is a young man in good health. Some clones in this sample may be carry-over from other donors' samples. V is TRBV29-1 and J is TRBJ2-1; 11 bases are a match to TRBD2. The sequenced sample was memory CD4+ T cells from PBMCs. The subset was: CD45RA-negative fraction. The CDR3 loop reads CSVAGLADYNEQFF. DNA of the CDR3: TGCAGCGTGGCGGGACTAGCGGATTACAATGAGCAGTTCTTC.